These T cell receptor beta chains were read from a single sample in a study of blood T cell repertoires in COVID-19. Clones were sequenced by immunoSEQ multiplex PCR, and TCRdb holds only the in-frame ones, with some missing. The sample yields 650,000 to 800,000 clones, about nine tenths seen once. Sequencing was done on a sample of peripheral blood. These receptors originate from a young woman with acute or convalescent COVID-19. CDR3s include the opening cysteine and the closing phenylalanine or tryptophan. The order of the fields is clone size, D gene, V gene, J gene, CDR3 protein, CDR3 DNA. A D gene is named only where the DNA matches it firmly. A row's size may be missing; if present it is once, few, many or a size class.

clone size: NA; D gene: NA; V gene: TRBV9; J gene: TRBJ1-1; CDR3 protein: CASSVVPLRGIDTEAFF; CDR3 DNA: TGTGCCAGCAGCGTAGTCCCCCTACGGGGGATCGATACTGAAGCTTTCTTT
clone size: NA; D gene: NA; V gene: TRBV30; J gene: TRBJ2-1; CDR3 protein: CATSPGNNEQFF; CDR3 DNA: TGTGCCACGTCCCCAGGAAACAATGAGCAGTTCTTC
clone size: NA; D gene: NA; V gene: TRBV28; J gene: TRBJ1-2; CDR3 protein: CASSSPTPNYGYTF; CDR3 DNA: TGTGCCAGCAGTTCGCCAACACCTAACTATGGCTACACCTTC
clone size: NA; D gene: NA; V gene: TRBV30; J gene: TRBJ2-1; CDR3 protein: CAWSTTSKSNNEQFF; CDR3 DNA: TGTGCCTGGAGTACTACTAGCAAGTCCAACAATGAGCAGTTCTTC
clone size: NA; D gene: TRBD1; V gene: TRBV30; J gene: TRBJ1-2; CDR3 protein: CAWRDLGQGRYGYTF; CDR3 DNA: TGTGCCTGGAGGGACCTGGGACAGGGGCGCTATGGCTACACCTTC
clone size: NA; D gene: NA; V gene: TRBV19; J gene: TRBJ1-1; CDR3 protein: CASNQGTEAFF; CDR3 DNA: TGTGCCAGTAACCAGGGCACTGAAGCTTTCTTT
clone size: once; D gene: NA; V gene: TRBV28; J gene: TRBJ2-7; CDR3 protein: CASQEGNTYEQYF; CDR3 DNA: TGTGCCAGCCAGGAGGGGAATACCTACGAGCAGTACTTC
clone size: NA; D gene: NA; V gene: TRBV3-1/TRBV3-2; J gene: TRBJ1-2; CDR3 protein: CASSGGEHGYTF; CDR3 DNA: TGTGCCAGCAGCGGGGGGGAGCATGGCTACACCTTC
clone size: NA; D gene: NA; V gene: TRBV7-9; J gene: TRBJ2-5; CDR3 protein: CASSLPGTPQETQYF; CDR3 DNA: TGTGCCAGCAGCTTGCCAGGGACACCCCAAGAGACCCAGTACTTC
clone size: NA; D gene: NA; V gene: TRBV7-2; J gene: TRBJ2-7; CDR3 protein: CASSFPGIGYEQYF; CDR3 DNA: TGTGCCAGCAGCTTCCCAGGGATCGGGTACGAGCAGTACTTC
clone size: NA; D gene: TRBD1; V gene: TRBV3-1/TRBV3-2; J gene: TRBJ1-3; CDR3 protein: CASSQPTTGVYSGNTIYF; CDR3 DNA: TGTGCCAGCAGCCAACCTACTACAGGGGTCTACTCTGGAAACACCATATATTTT
clone size: NA; D gene: TRBD1; V gene: TRBV6-5; J gene: TRBJ1-6; CDR3 protein: CASIDRGSGSPLHF; CDR3 DNA: TGTGCCAGCATCGACAGGGGGTCCGGTTCACCCCTCCACTTT
clone size: NA; D gene: TRBD2; V gene: TRBV19; J gene: TRBJ2-7; CDR3 protein: CASRWTSGGEEQYF; CDR3 DNA: TGTGCCAGTAGATGGACTAGCGGGGGTGAAGAGCAGTACTTC
clone size: NA; D gene: NA; V gene: TRBV6-1; J gene: TRBJ1-2; CDR3 protein: CASSDGGYGYTF; CDR3 DNA: TGTGCCAGCAGTGACGGCGGTTATGGCTACACCTTC
clone size: NA; D gene: TRBD1; V gene: TRBV7-9; J gene: TRBJ1-1; CDR3 protein: CASSPGQGWTEAFF; CDR3 DNA: TGTGCCAGCAGTCCGGGACAGGGGTGGACTGAAGCTTTCTTT
clone size: NA; D gene: TRBD2; V gene: TRBV7-6; J gene: TRBJ2-1; CDR3 protein: CASSLGLAGGAYNEQFF; CDR3 DNA: TGTGCCAGCAGCTTAGGACTAGCGGGGGGGGCCTACAATGAGCAGTTCTTC